The sequence of this T cell receptor beta chain was determined in a study of CXCR3-negative and CXCR3-positive naive CD8 T cells. Study at large: The libraries together contributed about 130 million TRB reads, each supplying about 1.5 +/- 0.3 million. Study results and limitations: Naive cells that were CXCR3-positive had more hydrophobic TRB CDR3s (compared with CXCR3-negative naive cells). Relative to memory CD8+ cells, whose diversity was much lower, both naive subsets had comparably high diversity. Naive CXCR3-negative cells resembled naive CXCR3-positive cells in TRBV-TRBJ usage; memory cells differed.

The germline V gene encodes CDR1 LNHNV and CDR2 YYDKDF (reference sequence). This CDR3 contains 15 residues. The libraries of TRB cDNA were prepared using 5' RACE with UMI labels. TCRdb reprocessed the 5' RACE reads and keeps a single row for each CDR3 protein, giving no DNA. This sample's table has approximately 120,000 distinct CDR3 sequences. Of note for this clonotype: Antigen: not known.

Material: naive CXCR3+ CD8+ T cells from blood. Specified subset: CD45RO-CCR7+CD27+CD95- naive CD8+ T cells expressing CXCR3 (TNR3+). The chain has TRBV15 and TRBJ1-2. The clonotype was recovered from a human donor in good health. Some clones in this sample may be carry-over from other donors' samples. This CDR3 is CATSRAREGSGGYTF. Supplemented by reference TRBV15 and TRBJ1-2, the full variable domain reads DAMVIQNPRYQVTQFGKPVTLSCSQTLNHNVMYWYQQKSSQAPKLLFHYYDKDFNNEADTPDNFQSRRPNTSFCFLDIRSPGLGDTAMYLCATSRAREGSGGYTFGSGTRLTVV.